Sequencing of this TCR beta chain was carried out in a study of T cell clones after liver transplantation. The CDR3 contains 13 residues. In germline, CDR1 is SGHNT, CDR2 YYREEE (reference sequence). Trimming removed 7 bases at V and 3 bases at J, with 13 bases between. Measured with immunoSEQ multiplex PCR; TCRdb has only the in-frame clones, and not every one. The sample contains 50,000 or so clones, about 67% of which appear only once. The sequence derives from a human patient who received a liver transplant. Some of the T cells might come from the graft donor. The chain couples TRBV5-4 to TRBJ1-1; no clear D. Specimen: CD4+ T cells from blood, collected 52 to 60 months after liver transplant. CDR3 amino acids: CASRPEIDTEAFF. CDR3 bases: TGTGCCAGCCGGCCCGAGATCGACACTGAAGCTTTCTTT.